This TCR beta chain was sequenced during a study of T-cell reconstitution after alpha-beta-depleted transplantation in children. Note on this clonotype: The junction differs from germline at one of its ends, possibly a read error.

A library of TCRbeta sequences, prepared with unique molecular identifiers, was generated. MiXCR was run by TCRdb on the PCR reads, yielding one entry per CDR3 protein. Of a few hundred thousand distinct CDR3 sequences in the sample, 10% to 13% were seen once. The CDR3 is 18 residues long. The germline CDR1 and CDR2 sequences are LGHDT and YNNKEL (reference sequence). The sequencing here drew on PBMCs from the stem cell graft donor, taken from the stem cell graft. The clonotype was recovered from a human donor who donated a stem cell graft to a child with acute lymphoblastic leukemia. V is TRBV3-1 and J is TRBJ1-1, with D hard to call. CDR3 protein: CASTQDRTNWSPVTEAFF. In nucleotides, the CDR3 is TGTGCCAGCACCCAAGACCGAACTAATTGGAGCCCGGTCACTGAAGCTTTCTTT.